The sample holds a few counts of the clone carrying this T cell receptor beta chain. This entry comes from a study of blood T cell repertoires in COVID-19. Study as a whole: COVID-19 samples, acute and convalescent, were from the United States, Italy and Spain. T cells, B-cell-depleted T cells, or PBMCs provided the cDNA or gDNA that served as material.

As processed by the authors: Estimation of nucleated cell counts relied on the amplification of reference gene primers. The protocol was immunoSEQ multiplex PCR, while the TCRdb copy is restricted to in-frame clones and leaves out a portion. V, J and clone size are taken as reported in that table, and D and trimming were inferred from the DNA itself. The sample records some 250,000 clones, 81% being singletons. Germline CDR1 is LGHNT and CDR2 is FRNRAP. CDR3 length: 13 residues. Trimming stripped 1 base from V and 9 bases from J, with 7 bases between. The material sequenced was peripheral blood. The sequence derives from a woman aged 80 or over with acute or convalescent COVID-19. This rearrangement joins TRBV12-5 to TRBJ1-6; D is unclear. DNA of the CDR3: TGTGCTAGTGGTTTGGACAGTATTTCACCCCTCCACTTT. It encodes CASGLDSISPLHF.